This paragraph reports one TCR beta chain. The second PCR ran about 6 to 12 cycles with a sample-barcoded 5' primer and J-beta primers. Each CDR3 protein is one row after TCRdb ran MiXCR on the 5' RACE reads. The data hold 780,000 or so distinct CDR3 sequences, with roughly 50% observed a single time. V was pared by 3 bases and J by 2 bases, with 4 bases of the junction left unmatched. CDR1 is SEHNR and CDR2 is FQNEAQ in the germline V gene (reference sequence). There are 15 residues in the CDR3. This entry comes from a study of blood T cells in healthy people across ages. Each donor had around 10 milliliters of peripheral blood drawn.

Sequencing was performed on blood. V usage is TRBV7-9 and J usage is TRBJ2-7; 10 nucleotides line up with TRBD1. The clonotype comes from an elderly man in good health. CDR3: CASSFGQGGPYEQYF. The DNA for the CDR3 is TGTGCCAGCAGCTTTGGACAGGGGGGTCCCTACGAGCAGTACTTC.